This T cell receptor (beta chain) was captured in a study of Graves' ophthalmopathy and Graves' hyperthyroidism (dated by TCRdb to the late 2010s). Regarding the study in general: Peripheral blood samples were taken at the time of initial diagnosis, before any treatment was given. To explore V-J signatures that distinguish ophthalmopathy from hyperthyroidism, a discovery set of about a hundred patients was enrolled, made up of more than 40 with ophthalmopathy and roughly 57 with stable hyperthyroidism. Following sampling, methimazole starting at 30 mg daily was administered to hyperthyroidism patients, and high-dose intravenous methylprednisolone was administered to ophthalmopathy patients. The study used TCR beta repertoire signatures to distinguish Graves' ophthalmopathy from Graves' hyperthyroidism and to predict progression to ophthalmopathy. An independent validation cohort comprised some 18 hyperthyroidism patients and about 16 patients who later progressed from hyperthyroidism to ophthalmopathy. The approximately 100 discovery patients were divided at random into training and test sets in a 7:3 ratio. In total, approximately 130 blood samples were TCR-sequenced: fewer than 50 ophthalmopathy, around 75 hyperthyroidism and approximately 17 hyperthyroidism-to-ophthalmopathy patients. In more than five hyperthyroidism patients, the T-cell repertoires found in thyroid tissue were compared with those found in blood.

Patients with ophthalmopathy had moderately to severely active disease, with a Clinical Activity Score of 3 or more, a NOSPECS grade of 4 or more, and a disease duration of less than 3 months. Patients with other autoimmune diseases, uncontrolled infections, pregnancy or lactation were excluded from the study. Clinical symptoms, serum thyroxine, TRAb, thyroid ultrasound and orbital computed tomography formed the basis of the diagnosis. Using Ficoll-Paque density gradient centrifugation, PBMCs were isolated from 9.5 to 10 ml of fresh peripheral blood. Total RNA was extracted using Trizol reagent, and RNA quality was checked on an Agilent 2100 Bioanalyzer. Overall study results and their limits: In cross-validation, the 13-signature model distinguished ophthalmopathy from stable hyperthyroidism with around 86% sensitivity and about 81% specificity, while in the test set the corresponding values were around 79% and 71%. Sample size was not statistically predetermined, and group allocation was not concealed from the investigators. In validation, the model predicted ophthalmopathy progression with 55% to 71% sensitivity and roughly 72% specificity; 12 predicted patients were CT-confirmed with GO in a median of around 6.5 months. Most expanded thyroid clonotypes with a frequency above 0.001 also appeared in blood, which suggests that blood repertoires may reflect the immune response in the thyroid.

Via the germline V gene (reference sequence), CDR1 is LNHNV and CDR2 YYDKDF. V is reduced by 0 bases and J by 0 bases, leaving a spacing of 12 bases between them. The CDR3 runs 18 residues from the cysteine to the phenylalanine. The DNA shown is the 54-base CDR3, in frame from base 1. TCR beta CDR3 regions were amplified from RNA transcripts for repertoire sequencing. The first round of RT-PCR was done with HTBI primers and the Qiagen OneStep RT-PCR kit, and was followed by a second round of multiplex PCR, then size selection and purification. Sequencing of the libraries was carried out on an Illumina HiSeq2000 in paired-end mode with 100 bp reads. Concerning the study's data processing: Reads were processed with SOAPnuke, discarding reads with adapters, uncalled bases, mean Phred below 15, or no exact constant-primer or identifier match. COPE v1.2.5 was used to merge high-quality paired reads. Unique nucleotide sequences were defined as clonotypes and aligned to IMGT TRB V, D and J references using MiTCR v1.1. The analysis was limited to V-J combinations with a frequency above 0.0001, which together covered 99% to 99.2% of the repertoires. For each V-J combination, a TCR clonal expansion and chaos score was defined as the ratio of F50 clonal expansion to chaos observed in the TCRdist matrix. Welch's t-statistics and random forest were used to reduce features to some 13 V-J combinations, which were fed into a naive Bayes classifier. Thyroid-blood repertoire similarity was quantified with the Morisita-Horn index. TCRdb's own reprocessing of the public reads used fastp at Q25 and MiXCR and kept productive beta chains. Rows are combined by CDR3 protein, so each entry shows the most common genes and DNA. The V and J calls come from TCRdb's annotation, not from the publication. The sample records roughly 480,000 distinct CDR3 sequences, roughly an eighth of which are singletons. The leading ten clones occupy 9.8% of the sample.

This clonotype was seen many times. Its antigen is currently not known. Base qualities are not provided; no much larger clone lies one nucleotide away. Sequenced material: blood. The rearranged segments are TRBV15 and TRBJ1-6, with TRBD1 as a weak D call on 5 bases. The clonotype was recovered from a woman younger than 45 with Graves' ophthalmopathy. Donor details come from another sample of the same person, matched by shared clones. The CDR3 amino acid sequence is: CATSRDIGGSSYNSPLHF. The nucleotide sequence is given as TGTGCCACCAGCAGAGATATTGGGGGGAGCTCCTATAATTCACCCCTCCACTTT.